This T cell receptor beta chain was sequenced during a study of cytomegalovirus exposure and HLA in healthy donors. Study results and limitations: Donor immune exposure was known only as CMV serostatus.

Concerning this clone: Antigen unknown.

60 Vbeta and 13 Jbeta primers were used in PCR. This table comes from immunoSEQ multiplex PCR, and its TCRdb copy is limited to in-frame clones, with some not included. The sample consists of some 190,000 clones, approximately 80% of them appearing once. Germline CDR1 SGHTS, CDR2 YDEGEE. With V trimmed by 5 bases and J by 4 bases, 5 bases remained unmatched. This CDR3 comprises 14 residues. The sample taken for sequencing was PBMCs. This sequence originates from a male donor in good health and CMV-seronegative. V gene TRBV5-8 combines with J gene TRBJ1-2; TRBD1 agrees at 10 bases. This CDR3 reads CASRRTGGSYGYTF. The CDR3 DNA reads TGTGCCAGCAGAAGGACAGGGGGTAGCTATGGCTACACCTTC.